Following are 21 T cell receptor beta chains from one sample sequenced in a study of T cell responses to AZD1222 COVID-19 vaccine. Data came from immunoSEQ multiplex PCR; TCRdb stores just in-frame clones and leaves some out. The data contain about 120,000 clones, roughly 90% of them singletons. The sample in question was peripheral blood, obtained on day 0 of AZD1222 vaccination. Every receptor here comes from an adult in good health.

The CDR3 DNA is TGTGCCAGCAGTCTTACGGTAAACTATGGCTACACCTTC. Amino acids: CASSLTVNYGYTF. The chain employs TRBV12-3 or TRBV12-4 and TRBJ1-2, with D hard to call. The CDR3 totals 13 residues. Trimming removed 5 bases from V and 2 bases from J, with 9 bases in between.

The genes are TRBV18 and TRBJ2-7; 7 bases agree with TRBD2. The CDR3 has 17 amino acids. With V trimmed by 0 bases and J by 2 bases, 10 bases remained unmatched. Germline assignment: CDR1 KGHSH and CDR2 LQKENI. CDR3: CASSPPEVGGSPYEQYF. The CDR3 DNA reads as TGTGCCAGCTCACCACCGGAGGTCGGCGGGAGTCCCTACGAGCAGTACTTC.

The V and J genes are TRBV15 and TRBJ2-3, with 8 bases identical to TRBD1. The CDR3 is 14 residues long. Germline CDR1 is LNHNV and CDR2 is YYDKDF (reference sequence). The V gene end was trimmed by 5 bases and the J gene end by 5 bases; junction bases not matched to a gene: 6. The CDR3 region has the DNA TGTGCCACCAGCCCGACAGGGGTTAAAGATACGCAGTATTTT. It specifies CATSPTGVKDTQYF.

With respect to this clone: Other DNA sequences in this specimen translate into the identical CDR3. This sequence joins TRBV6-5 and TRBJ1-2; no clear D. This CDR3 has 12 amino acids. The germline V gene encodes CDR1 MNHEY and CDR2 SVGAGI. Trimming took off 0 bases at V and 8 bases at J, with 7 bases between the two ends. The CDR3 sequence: CASSYSGGGYTF. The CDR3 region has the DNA TGTGCCAGCAGTTACTCGGGAGGGGGCTACACCTTC.

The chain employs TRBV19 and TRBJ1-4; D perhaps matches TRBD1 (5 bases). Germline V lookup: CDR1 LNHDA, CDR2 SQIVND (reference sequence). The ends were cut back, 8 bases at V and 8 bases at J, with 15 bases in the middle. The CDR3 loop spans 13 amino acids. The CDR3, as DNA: TGTGCCAGTTCGGAAGGGGCCGGGGAAAAACTGTTTTTT. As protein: CASSEGAGEKLFF.

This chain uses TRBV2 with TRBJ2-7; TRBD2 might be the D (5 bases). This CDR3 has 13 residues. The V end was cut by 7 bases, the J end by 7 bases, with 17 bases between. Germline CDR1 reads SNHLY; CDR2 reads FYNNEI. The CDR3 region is CASIPTRELEQYF. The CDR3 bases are TGTGCCAGCATCCCCACCCGGGAACTAGAGCAGTACTTC.

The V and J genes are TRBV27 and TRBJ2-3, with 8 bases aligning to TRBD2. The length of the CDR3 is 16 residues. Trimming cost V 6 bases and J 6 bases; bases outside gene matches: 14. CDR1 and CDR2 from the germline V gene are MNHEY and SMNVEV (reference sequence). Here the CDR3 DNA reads TGTGCCAGCAGGGTGACGAAAGGACTAGCCGTGGATACGCAGTATTTT. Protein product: CASRVTKGLAVDTQYF.

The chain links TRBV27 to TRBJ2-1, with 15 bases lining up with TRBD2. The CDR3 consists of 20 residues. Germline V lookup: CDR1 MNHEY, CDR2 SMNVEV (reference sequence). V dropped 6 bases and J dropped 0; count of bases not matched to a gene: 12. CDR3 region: CASSEYLGTSGRSSYNEQFF. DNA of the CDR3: TGTGCCAGCAGCGAATACCTCGGGACTAGCGGGAGGAGCTCCTACAATGAGCAGTTCTTC.

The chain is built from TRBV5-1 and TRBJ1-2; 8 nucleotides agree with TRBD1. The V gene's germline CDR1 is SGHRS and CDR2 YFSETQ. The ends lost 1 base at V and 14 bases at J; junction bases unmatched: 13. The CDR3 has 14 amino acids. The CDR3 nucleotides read TGCGCCAGCAGCTTGCTCCAAGGAGGACAGGGCGATACCTTC. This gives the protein CASSLLQGGQGDTF. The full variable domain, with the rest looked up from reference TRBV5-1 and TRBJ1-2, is KAGVTQTPRYLIKTRGQQVTLSCSPISGHRSVSWYQQTPGQGLQFLFEYFSETQRNKGNFPGRFSGRQFSNSRSEMNVSTLELGDSALYLCASSLLQGGQGDTFGSGTRLTVV.

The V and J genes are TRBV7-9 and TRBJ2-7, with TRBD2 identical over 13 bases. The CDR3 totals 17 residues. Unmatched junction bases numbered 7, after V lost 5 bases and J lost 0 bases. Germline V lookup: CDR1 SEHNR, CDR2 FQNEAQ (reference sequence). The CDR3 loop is CASSPRTSGSDSYEQYF. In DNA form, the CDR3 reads TGTGCCAGCAGCCCTCGGACTAGCGGGAGCGACTCCTACGAGCAGTACTTC. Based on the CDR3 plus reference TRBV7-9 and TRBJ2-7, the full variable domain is DTGVSQNPRHKITKRGQNVTFRCDPISEHNRLYWYRQTLGQGPEFLTYFQNEAQLEKSRLLSDRFSAERPKGSFSTLEIQRTEQGDSAMYLCASSPRTSGSDSYEQYFGPGTRLTVT.

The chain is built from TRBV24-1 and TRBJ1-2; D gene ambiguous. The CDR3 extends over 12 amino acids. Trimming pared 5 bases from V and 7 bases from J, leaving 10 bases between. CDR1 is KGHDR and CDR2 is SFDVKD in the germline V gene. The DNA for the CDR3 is TGTGCCACCAGTGGGGCAGGCGGTGGCTACACCTTC. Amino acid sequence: CATSGAGGGYTF.

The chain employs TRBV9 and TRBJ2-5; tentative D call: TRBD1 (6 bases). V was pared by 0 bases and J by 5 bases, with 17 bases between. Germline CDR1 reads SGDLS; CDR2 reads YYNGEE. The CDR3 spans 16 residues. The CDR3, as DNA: TGTGCCAGCAGCGTAGGTTCTCAGGGGTGGGCGGAGACCCAGTACTTC. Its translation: CASSVGSQGWAETQYF.

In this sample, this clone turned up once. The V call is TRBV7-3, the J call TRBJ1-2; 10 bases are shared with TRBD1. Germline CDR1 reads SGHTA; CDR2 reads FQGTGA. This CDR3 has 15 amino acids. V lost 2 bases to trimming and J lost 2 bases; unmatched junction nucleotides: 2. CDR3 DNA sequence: TGTGCCAGCAGCTTAGAGACAGGGGGCAACTATGGCTACACCTTC. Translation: CASSLETGGNYGYTF.

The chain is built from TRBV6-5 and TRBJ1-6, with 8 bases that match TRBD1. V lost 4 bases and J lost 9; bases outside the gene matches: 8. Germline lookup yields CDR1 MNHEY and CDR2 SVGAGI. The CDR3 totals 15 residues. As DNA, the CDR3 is TGTGCCAGCAGTTCCCCGGACAGGGAAAGTTCACCCCTCCACTTT. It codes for CASSSPDRESSPLHF.

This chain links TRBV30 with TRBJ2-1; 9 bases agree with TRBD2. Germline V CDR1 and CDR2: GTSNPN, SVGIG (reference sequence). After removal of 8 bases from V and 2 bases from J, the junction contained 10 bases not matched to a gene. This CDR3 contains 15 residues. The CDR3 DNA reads TGTGCCAGCGCTCTAGCGGGAAGGACCTACAATGAGCAGTTCTTC. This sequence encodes CASALAGRTYNEQFF.

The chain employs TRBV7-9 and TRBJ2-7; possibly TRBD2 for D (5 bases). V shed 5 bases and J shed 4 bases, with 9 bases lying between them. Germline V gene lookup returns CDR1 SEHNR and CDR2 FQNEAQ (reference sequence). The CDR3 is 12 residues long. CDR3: CASSREGYEQYF. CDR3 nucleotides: TGTGCCAGCAGCAGAGAGGGTTACGAGCAGTACTTC. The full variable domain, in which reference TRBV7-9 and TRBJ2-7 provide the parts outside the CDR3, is DTGVSQNPRHKITKRGQNVTFRCDPISEHNRLYWYRQTLGQGPEFLTYFQNEAQLEKSRLLSDRFSAERPKGSFSTLEIQRTEQGDSAMYLCASSREGYEQYFGPGTRLTVT.

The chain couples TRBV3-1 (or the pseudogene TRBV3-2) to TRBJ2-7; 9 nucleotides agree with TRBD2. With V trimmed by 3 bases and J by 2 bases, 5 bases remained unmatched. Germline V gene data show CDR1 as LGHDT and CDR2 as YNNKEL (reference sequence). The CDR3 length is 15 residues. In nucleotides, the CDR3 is TGTGCCAGCAGCCAGGGGGTAGCGGGAGCCTACGAGCAGTACTTC. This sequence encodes CASSQGVAGAYEQYF.

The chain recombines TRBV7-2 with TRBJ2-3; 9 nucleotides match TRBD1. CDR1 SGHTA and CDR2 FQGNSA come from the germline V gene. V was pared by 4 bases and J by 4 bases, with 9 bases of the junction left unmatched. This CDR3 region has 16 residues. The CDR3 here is CASSWAGTGNADTQYF. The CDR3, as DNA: TGTGCCAGCAGCTGGGCCGGGACAGGGAACGCAGATACGCAGTATTTT.

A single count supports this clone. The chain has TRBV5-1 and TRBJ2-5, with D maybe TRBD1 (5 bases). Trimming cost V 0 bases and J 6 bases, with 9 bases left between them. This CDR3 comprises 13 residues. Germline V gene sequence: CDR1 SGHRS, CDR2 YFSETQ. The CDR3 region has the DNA TGCGCCAGCAGCTTGGGACAGCTAAAGACCCAGTACTTC. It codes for CASSLGQLKTQYF.

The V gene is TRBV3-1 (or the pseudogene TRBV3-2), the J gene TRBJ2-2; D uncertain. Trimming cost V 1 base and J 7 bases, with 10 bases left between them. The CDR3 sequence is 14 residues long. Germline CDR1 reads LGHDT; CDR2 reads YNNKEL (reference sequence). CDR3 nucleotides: TGTGCCAGCAGCCAAGTTAGTAGATTCGGGGAGCTGTTTTTT. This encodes CASSQVSRFGELFF.

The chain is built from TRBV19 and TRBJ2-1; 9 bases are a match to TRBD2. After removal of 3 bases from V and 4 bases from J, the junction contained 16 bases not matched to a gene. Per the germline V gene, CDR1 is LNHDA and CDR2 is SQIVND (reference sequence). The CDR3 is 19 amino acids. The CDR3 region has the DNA TGTGCCAGTAGTATTAGGCTAGCGGGAATTAGCGGACGTTACAATGAGCAGTTCTTC. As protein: CASSIRLAGISGRYNEQFF.